The sequence of this T cell receptor beta chain was determined in a study of OX40 agonist ivuxolimab in advanced cancers. Study summary: With ivuxolimab, an agonistic anti-OX40 (CD134) antibody, patients were treated.

In the case of this clone: Antigen unknown.

Study-wide points: Patients who responded partially at 0.1-3.0 mg/kg showed clonal expansion ranking among the lowest.

Produced via immunoSEQ multiplex PCR; TCRdb's table is partial and in-frame only. The sample consists of more than 60,000 clones, 75% to 90% of them appearing once. Looked up from germline, CDR1 is SGHTA and CDR2 is FQGNSA. V trimming: 5 bases; J trimming: 8 bases; junction bases outside the gene matches: 13. The CDR3 has 16 residues. The origin of this receptor is an adult with an advanced solid tumor such as melanoma, head and neck, liver or kidney cancer. The rearrangement joins TRBV7-2 to TRBJ1-4, with 8 bases aligning to TRBD1. The sequences come from CD4+ or CD8+ T cells sorted from blood, collected in a trial of the OX40 agonist ivuxolimab. The CDR3 spells CASSDRTGWSLEKLFF. The CDR3 coding sequence is TGTGCCAGCAGCGACCGGACAGGGTGGAGCCTGGAAAAACTGTTTTTT. Together with reference TRBV7-2 and TRBJ1-4, the CDR3 gives the full variable domain: GAGVSQSPSNKVTEKGKDVELRCDPISGHTALYWYRQSLGQGLEFLIYFQGNSAPDKSGLPSDRFSAERTGGSVSTLTIQRTQQEDSAVYLCASSDRTGWSLEKLFFGSGTQLSVL.